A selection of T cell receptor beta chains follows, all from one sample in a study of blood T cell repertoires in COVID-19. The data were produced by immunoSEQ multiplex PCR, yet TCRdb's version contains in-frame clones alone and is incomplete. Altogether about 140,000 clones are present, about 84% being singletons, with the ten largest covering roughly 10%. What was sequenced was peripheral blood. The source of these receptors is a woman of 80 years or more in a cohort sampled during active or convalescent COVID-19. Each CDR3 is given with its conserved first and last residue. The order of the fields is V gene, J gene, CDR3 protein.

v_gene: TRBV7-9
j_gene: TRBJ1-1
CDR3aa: CASSLLSSTEAFF

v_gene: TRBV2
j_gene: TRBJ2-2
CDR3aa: CASSDGGYAGELFF

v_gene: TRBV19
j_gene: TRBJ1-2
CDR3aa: CASSIGGLFNYGYTF

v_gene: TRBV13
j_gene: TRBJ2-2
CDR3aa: CASSRSFENTGELFF

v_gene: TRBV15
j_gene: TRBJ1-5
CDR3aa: CATSRDADSNQPQHF

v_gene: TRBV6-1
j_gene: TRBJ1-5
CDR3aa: CASSEALSQGATRYSNQPQHF

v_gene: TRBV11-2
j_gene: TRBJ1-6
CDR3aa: CASSPRDRGPNSPLHF

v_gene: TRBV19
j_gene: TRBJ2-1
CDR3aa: CASSILLAGKYNEQFF

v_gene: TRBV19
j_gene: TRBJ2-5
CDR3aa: CASSIGWVRGALETQYF

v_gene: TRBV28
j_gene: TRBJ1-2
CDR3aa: CASKVPTRGGYTF

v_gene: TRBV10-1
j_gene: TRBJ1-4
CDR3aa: CASSEADGATNEKLFF

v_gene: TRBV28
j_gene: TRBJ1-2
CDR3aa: CASSLPGTGGNYGYTF

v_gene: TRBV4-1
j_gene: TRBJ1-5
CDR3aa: CASSRGPGEGQPQHF

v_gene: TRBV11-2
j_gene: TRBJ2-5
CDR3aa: CASSPTTGGLETQYF

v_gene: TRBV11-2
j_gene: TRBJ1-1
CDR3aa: CASSFTGYTEAFF

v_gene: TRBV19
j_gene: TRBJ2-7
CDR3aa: CASSIPARSYEQYF

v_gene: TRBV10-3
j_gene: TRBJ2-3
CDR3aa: CAISTSGGARSQYF

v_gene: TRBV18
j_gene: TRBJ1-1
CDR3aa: CASSPPFDRAHTEAFF

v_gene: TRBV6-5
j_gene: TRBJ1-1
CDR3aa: CASSTVGSTEAFF

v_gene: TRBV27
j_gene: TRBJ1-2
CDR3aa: CASSPNDRAYGYTF

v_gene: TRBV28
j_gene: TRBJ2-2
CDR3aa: CASSQGTGELFF

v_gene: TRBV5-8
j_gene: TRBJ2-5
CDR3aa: CASSWLAGGFGTQYF

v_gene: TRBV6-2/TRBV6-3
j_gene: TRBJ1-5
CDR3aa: CASSYGPPGGSNQPQHF

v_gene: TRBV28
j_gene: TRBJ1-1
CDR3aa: CASSRHLNTEAFF

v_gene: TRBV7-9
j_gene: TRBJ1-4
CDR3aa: CASSLVVTRGNEKLFF

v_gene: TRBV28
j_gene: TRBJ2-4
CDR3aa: CASRGQAILAKNIQYF

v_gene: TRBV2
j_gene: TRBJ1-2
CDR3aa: CAGRTGRARDGYTF

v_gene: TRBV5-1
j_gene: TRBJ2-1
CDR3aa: CASSSTTGSHNEQFF

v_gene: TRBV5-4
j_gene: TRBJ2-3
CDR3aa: CASSHRTATDTQYF

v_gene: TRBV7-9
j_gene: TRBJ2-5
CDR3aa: CASSPRGGLAGKGETQYF

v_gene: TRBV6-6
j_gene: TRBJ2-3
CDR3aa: CASSYSSASDTQYF

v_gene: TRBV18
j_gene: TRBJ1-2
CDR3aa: CASSPPEMRGYTF

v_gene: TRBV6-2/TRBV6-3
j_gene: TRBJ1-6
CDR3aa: CASSPQGNSPLHF

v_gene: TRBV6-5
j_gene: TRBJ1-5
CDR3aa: CASSLTGEQPQHF

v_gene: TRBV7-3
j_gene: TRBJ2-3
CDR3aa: CASSLRASTDTQYF

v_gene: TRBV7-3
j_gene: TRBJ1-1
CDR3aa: CASSPRGGEAFF

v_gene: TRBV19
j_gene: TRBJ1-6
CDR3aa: CASSNARQGFYNSPLHF

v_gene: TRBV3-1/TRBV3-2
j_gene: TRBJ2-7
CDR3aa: CASSQFPGEGEQYF

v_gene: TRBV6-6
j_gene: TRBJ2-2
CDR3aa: CASTRGNLNTGELFF

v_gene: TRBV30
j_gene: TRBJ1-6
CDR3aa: CAWSTRGDTYISSYNSPLHF

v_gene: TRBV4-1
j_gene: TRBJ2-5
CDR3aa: CASSQVGRRVGETQYF

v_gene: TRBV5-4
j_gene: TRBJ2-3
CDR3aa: CASSFRTGSDTQYF